This TCR beta chain appears in the sequencing data of a study of blood T cells in healthy people across ages. CDR3 length: 14 residues. Germline assignment: CDR1 SEHNR and CDR2 FQNEAQ (reference sequence). V was trimmed by 2 bases and J by 3 bases, leaving 8 bases between them. A second roughly 7 to 11 cycle PCR used barcoded and J-beta primers. TCRdb re-analysed the 5' RACE reads in MiXCR, keeping a single row per CDR3 protein. The data hold hundreds of thousands of distinct CDR3 sequences, with around 21% observed a single time. The TCR was taken from a man between 65 and 85 years old in good health. This chain connects TRBV7-9 to TRBJ2-1; D is ambiguous. Material for sequencing was blood. This chain's CDR3 is CASSLIDSYNEQFF. In nucleotides, the CDR3 is TGTGCCAGCAGCTTAATAGATAGCTACAATGAGCAGTTCTTC.